This passage covers 10 T cell receptor beta chains from one sample sequenced in a study of cytomegalovirus exposure and HLA in healthy donors. Vbeta (60) and Jbeta (13) primers were used in the PCR. The repertoire was sequenced with immunoSEQ multiplex PCR; TCRdb's copy has only in-frame clones and lacks some. The sample holds about 130,000 clones, 74% seen once. The source material was PBMCs. The receptors derive from a woman between 50 and 59 years old in good health and CMV-seropositive.

The chain has TRBV18 and TRBJ2-5; 8 bases are shared with TRBD1. With V trimmed by 1 base and J by 4 bases, 5 bases remained unmatched. The CDR3 sequence is 15 residues long. CDR1 KGHSH and CDR2 LQKENI come from the germline V gene. The CDR3, as DNA: TGTGCCAGCTCACCACTCAGGGGGCGGGGAGAGACCCAGTACTTC. Amino acids: CASSPLRGRGETQYF.

V gene TRBV12-5 combines with J gene TRBJ2-3; 7 bases map to TRBD1. This CDR3 has 16 amino acids. The ends lost 4 bases at V and 2 bases at J; junction bases unmatched: 9. The germline CDR1 and CDR2 sequences are LGHNT and FRNRAP. As DNA, the CDR3 is TGTGCTAGTGGTTGGGGGACAGCGGAATACACAGATACGCAGTATTTT. This sequence encodes CASGWGTAEYTDTQYF.

This clone showed up just a few times. The chain carries TRBV5-5 and TRBJ2-6; the match to TRBD2 covers 10 bases. Germline CDR1 is SGHKS and CDR2 is YYEKEE (reference sequence). This CDR3 is 17 amino acids long. Germline trimming cut 6 bases from V and 0 bases from J; bases unmatched to any gene: 6. The CDR3 sequence: CASNLGLAVSGANVLTF. In nucleotides, the CDR3 is TGTGCCAGCAACCTCGGACTAGCGGTCTCTGGGGCCAACGTCCTGACTTTC.

The genes are TRBV10-2 and TRBJ2-1; D is unresolved. There are 12 residues in the CDR3. V was cut by 11 bases and J by 0 bases, with 8 bases left in between. Germline V gene data show CDR1 as WSHSY and CDR2 as SAAADI. CDR3 nucleotides: TGCGCCGGTATGAGCTCCTACAATGAGCAGTTCTTC. Protein sequence: CAGMSSYNEQFF.

The chain employs TRBV11-2 and TRBJ2-7; TRBD1 matches 9 bases. The germline gives CDR1 SGHAT, CDR2 FQNNGV. V dropped 1 base and J dropped 6; count of bases not matched to a gene: 4. The CDR3 is made up of 14 amino acids. The CDR3 DNA sequence: TGTGCCAGCAGCTTAGCGGGACAGGGCGGCGAGCAGTACTTC. This gives the protein CASSLAGQGGEQYF.

The V and J genes are TRBV12-5 and TRBJ2-5; D uncertain. This CDR3 is 12 amino acids long. Trimming took 1 base from V and 3 from J, leaving 3 bases between them. Germline lookup yields CDR1 LGHNT and CDR2 FRNRAP. CDR3 sequence reads: CASGLGEETQYF. Written as DNA, the CDR3 is TGTGCTAGTGGTTTGGGAGAAGAGACCCAGTACTTC.

The chain is built from TRBV11-3 and TRBJ1-1; no clear D gene. Trimming left V 1 base short and J 5 bases short, with 5 bases between. This CDR3 is 12 amino acids long. CDR1 SGHNT and CDR2 YENEEA come from the germline V gene. CDR3 DNA sequence: TGTGCCAGCAGCTTAGGAGCTACTGAAGCTTTCTTT. Its protein product is CASSLGATEAFF.

On this clone itself: At one boundary the junction diverges from the germline segment, which might be a read error. The chain couples TRBV5-4 to TRBJ1-2, with 8 positions matching TRBD1. The CDR3 spans 15 residues. Germline loops: CDR1 SGHNT, CDR2 YYREEE (reference sequence). The DNA for the CDR3 is TGTCCCAGCAGCCTACCTCAGGGGGCGCCCTATGGCTACACCTTC. Translated, it gives CPSSLPQGAPYGYTF.

The chain joins TRBV19 to TRBJ1-4; 8 nucleotides align to TRBD1. V was pared by 7 bases and J by 9 bases, with 7 bases of the junction left unmatched. Germline V gene lookup returns CDR1 LNHDA and CDR2 SQIVND (reference sequence). The CDR3 sequence is 13 residues long. The CDR3 is CASNLGQGKKLFF. Written as DNA, the CDR3 is TGTGCCAGTAATCTCGGACAGGGTAAAAAACTGTTTTTT.

This clone has just a few counts. The chain uses TRBV7-9 and TRBJ1-1; 7 bases are shared with TRBD1. V dropped 2 bases and J dropped 4; count of bases not matched to a gene: 7. The length of the CDR3 is 15 residues. In germline, CDR1 is SEHNR, CDR2 FQNEAQ (reference sequence). This CDR3 is CASSLSGQPGTEAFF. The CDR3 coding sequence is TGTGCCAGCAGCTTATCGGGACAGCCGGGCACTGAAGCTTTCTTT.